The clone carrying this TCR beta chain came up many times. Its antigen is currently unknown. This sample is part of a study of T cell repertoires in cytomegalovirus infection. At the level of the study: In the study, CMV epitopes included recently identified HLA-C-restricted and well-studied HLA-B-restricted ones. Public TCR beta signatures marked donors with CMV infection and the matching HLA.

The CDR3 is 11 amino acids. CDR1 and CDR2 (germline): SGHTA, FQGNSA. V lost 5 bases, J lost 4 bases, and 2 bases lay in between. TCRdb re-analysed the reads in MiXCR, keeping a single row per CDR3 protein. The sample consists of fewer than 650,000 distinct CDR3 sequences, approximately 40% of them appearing once. Study-wide results and limits: Summed frequency of shared TCR beta families picked out CMV carriers who also had the relevant HLA. Predominance within the ex vivo response was attributable to HLA-C-restricted CMV-specific TCR beta clonotypes.

This clonotype was sampled from a human donor in good health (CMV status not recorded). Some clones in this sample may be carry-over from other donors' samples. The sample was cultured PBMCs, taken from culture after CMV antigen stimulation. The chain has TRBV7-2 and TRBJ2-2; D not resolved. CDR3 protein: CASSPTGELFF. The DNA for the CDR3 is TGTGCCAGCAGCCCCACCGGGGAGCTGTTTTTT.